Below, one T cell receptor beta chain is given with its context. Its antigen is unidentified. These data belong to a study of cytomegalovirus exposure and HLA in healthy donors. Overall study: Clustering assigned about 80% of the roughly 380 genotyped donors to the Caucasian-associated ancestry cluster.

Primers included in the PCR were 60 Vbeta and 13 Jbeta primers. Sequenced by immunoSEQ multiplex PCR; TCRdb stores in-frame clones only, minus some. The repertoire holds some 99,000 clones, with roughly three quarters as singletons. The CDR3 runs to 15 residues. The trim removed 0 bases at V and 6 bases at J, leaving 5 bases unmatched. Germline V gene sequence: CDR1 SGDLS, CDR2 YYNGEE. Study outcomes and limitations: In a later analysis, a missense DCLRE1C variant was linked to TCR beta V- and J-gene trimming. In vitro assays verified that a few CMV-associated chains recognized CMV antigens specifically.

Material for sequencing was PBMCs. The J gene is TRBJ2-3, the V gene TRBV9, with 9 positions matching TRBD1. This TCR derives from a female donor in good health and CMV-seronegative. CDR3 sequence reads: CASSVVGQGADTQYF. The CDR3 DNA follows: TGTGCCAGCAGCGTAGTGGGACAGGGTGCGGATACGCAGTATTTT.